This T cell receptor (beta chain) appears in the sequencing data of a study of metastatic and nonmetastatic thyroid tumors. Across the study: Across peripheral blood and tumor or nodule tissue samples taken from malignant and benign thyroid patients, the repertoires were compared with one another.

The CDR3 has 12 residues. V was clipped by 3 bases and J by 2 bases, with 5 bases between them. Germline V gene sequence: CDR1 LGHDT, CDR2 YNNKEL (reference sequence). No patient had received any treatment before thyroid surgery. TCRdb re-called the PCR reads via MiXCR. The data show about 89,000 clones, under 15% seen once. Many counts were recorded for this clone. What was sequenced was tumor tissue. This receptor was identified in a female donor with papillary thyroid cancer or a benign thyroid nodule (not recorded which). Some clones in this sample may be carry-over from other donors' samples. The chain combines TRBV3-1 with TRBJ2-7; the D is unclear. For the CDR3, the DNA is TGTGCCAGCAGCCAGTCAGCCTACGAGCAGTACTTC. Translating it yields CASSQSAYEQYF.